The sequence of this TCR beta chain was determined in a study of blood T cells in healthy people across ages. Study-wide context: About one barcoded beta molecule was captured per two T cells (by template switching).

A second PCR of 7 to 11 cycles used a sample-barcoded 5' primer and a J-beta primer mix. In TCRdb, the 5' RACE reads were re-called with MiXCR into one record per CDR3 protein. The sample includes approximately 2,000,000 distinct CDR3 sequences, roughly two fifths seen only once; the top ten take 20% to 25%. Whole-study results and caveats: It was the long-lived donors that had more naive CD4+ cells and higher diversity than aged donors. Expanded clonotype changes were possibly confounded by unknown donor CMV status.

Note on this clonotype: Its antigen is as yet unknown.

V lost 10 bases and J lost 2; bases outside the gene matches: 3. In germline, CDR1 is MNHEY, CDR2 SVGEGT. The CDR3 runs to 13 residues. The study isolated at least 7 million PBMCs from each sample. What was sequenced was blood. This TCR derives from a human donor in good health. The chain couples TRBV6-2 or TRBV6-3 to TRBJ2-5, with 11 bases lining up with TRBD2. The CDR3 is CANRLAGQETQYF. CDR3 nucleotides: TGTGCCAACCGACTAGCGGGGCAAGAGACCCAGTACTTC.